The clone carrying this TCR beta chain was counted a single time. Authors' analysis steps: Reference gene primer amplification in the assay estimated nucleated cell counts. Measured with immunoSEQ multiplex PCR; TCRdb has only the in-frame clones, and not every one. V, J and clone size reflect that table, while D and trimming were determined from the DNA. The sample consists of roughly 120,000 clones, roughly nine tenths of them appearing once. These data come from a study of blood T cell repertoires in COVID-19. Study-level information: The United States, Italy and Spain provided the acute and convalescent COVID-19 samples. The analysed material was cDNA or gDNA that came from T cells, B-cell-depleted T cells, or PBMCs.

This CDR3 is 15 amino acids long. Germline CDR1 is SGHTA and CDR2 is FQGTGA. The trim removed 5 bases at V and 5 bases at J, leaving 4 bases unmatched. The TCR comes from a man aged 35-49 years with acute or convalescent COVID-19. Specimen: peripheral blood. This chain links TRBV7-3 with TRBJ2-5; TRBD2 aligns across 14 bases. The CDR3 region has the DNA TGTGCCAGCAGCCGGACTAGCGGGGGGAGGGAGACCCAGTACTTC. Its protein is CASSRTSGGRETQYF.